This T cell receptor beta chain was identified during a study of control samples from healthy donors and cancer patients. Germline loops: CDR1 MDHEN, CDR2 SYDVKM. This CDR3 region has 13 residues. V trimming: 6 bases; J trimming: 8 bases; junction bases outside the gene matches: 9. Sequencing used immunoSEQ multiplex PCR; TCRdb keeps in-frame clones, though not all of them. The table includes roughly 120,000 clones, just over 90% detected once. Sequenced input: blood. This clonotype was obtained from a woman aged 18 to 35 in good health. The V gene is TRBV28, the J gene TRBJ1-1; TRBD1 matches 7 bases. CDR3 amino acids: CASSFKPGGEAFF. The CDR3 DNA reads TGTGCCAGCAGCTTTAAACCAGGGGGGGAAGCTTTCTTT.